What follows are 6 T cell receptor beta chains derived from one specimen sequenced in a study of cytomegalovirus exposure and HLA in healthy donors (dated by TCRdb to between 2016 and 2019). Library preparation was by the immunoSEQ multiplex PCR assay. A mixture of 60 forward primers for TCR Vbeta segments and 13 reverse primers for TCR Jbeta segments was used in the multiplex PCR. TCRdb re-hosts the immuneACCESS table, in-frame sequences only. Its copies lack some clones; in the studies checked, an unresolved V gene accounts for under half of them, and the cause for the rest is not known. The table for this sample lists 65,000 to 95,000 clones; roughly four fifths of them were counted only once. The ten most abundant clones make up around 11% of the sample. The sequenced material came from PBMCs. The receptors derive from a man aged 65 to 85 in good health and CMV-seronegative.

This rearrangement joins TRBV7-2 to TRBJ1-2, with 9 bases that match TRBD1. CDR1 and CDR2 (germline): SGHTA, FQGNSA. V lost 5 bases to trimming and J lost 7 bases; unmatched junction nucleotides: 5. The CDR3 is 13 residues long. Written as DNA, the CDR3 is TGTGCCAGCAGCCGGACAGGGGACGCTGGCTACACCTTC. Amino acid sequence: CASSRTGDAGYTF.

The chain has TRBV2 and TRBJ2-2, with 8 bases that match TRBD1. The CDR3 extends over 15 amino acids. Germline CDR1 SNHLY, CDR2 FYNNEI. Trimming took 6 bases from V and 4 from J; bases not matched to a gene: 7. The CDR3 DNA sequence: TGTGCCAGCAGCCCAGGGGGCGCGGGCACCGGGGAGCTGTTTTTT. This translates into CASSPGGAGTGELFF.

The chain recombines TRBV27 with TRBJ1-6, with 7 bases matching TRBD1. The V gene end was trimmed by 4 bases and the J gene end by 7 bases; junction bases not matched to a gene: 7. This CDR3 has 15 amino acids. Looked up from germline, CDR1 is MNHEY and CDR2 is SMNVEV (reference sequence). CDR3 loop: CASSSPGQKNSPLHF. The CDR3, as DNA: TGTGCCAGCAGTTCTCCGGGACAGAAGAATTCACCCCTCCACTTT.

As concerns this clone: The identical CDR3 is also encoded by other nucleotide sequences in the sample. This chain connects TRBV30 to TRBJ2-1, with 9 bases that match TRBD2. The trim removed 8 bases at V and 9 bases at J, leaving 11 bases unmatched. Germline V gene data show CDR1 as GTSNPN and CDR2 as SVGIG (reference sequence). The CDR3 consists of 13 residues. CDR3 nucleotide sequence: TGTGCCGGCCTGGCGGGGGGGTGGGGTGAGCAGTTCTTC. Its translation: CAGLAGGWGEQFF.

This rearrangement joins TRBV5-8 to TRBJ2-2; D is possibly TRBD1 (6 bases). Trimming took off 4 bases at V and 4 bases at J, with 11 bases between the two ends. CDR3 length: 14 amino acids. The germline CDR1 and CDR2 sequences are SGHTS and YDEGEE. CDR3 nucleotides: TGTGCCAGCAGCGGTACAGGGTTCACCGGGGAGCTGTTTTTT. Its protein is CASSGTGFTGELFF.

CDR3: CASSLAAGAPYEQYF. The DNA for the CDR3 is TGCGCCAGCAGCTTGGCGGCGGGAGCTCCCTACGAGCAGTACTTC. The chain is built from TRBV5-1 and TRBJ2-7; 7 bases agree with TRBD2. The trim removed 0 bases at V and 2 bases at J, leaving 5 bases unmatched. The germline gives CDR1 SGHRS, CDR2 YFSETQ. The CDR3 has 15 amino acids.